This T cell receptor (beta chain) was captured by sequencing in a study of blood T cell repertoires in COVID-19 (dated by TCRdb to 2020 to 2022). Broadly, across the study: Samples from collaborators originated in the United States, Italy and Spain and spanned both the acute and convalescent phases of COVID-19. Samples came from the ongoing ImmuneRACE study (first 160 participants) plus 1,254 subjects from 6 global collaborators. The material from the prospective study consisted of cDNA or gDNA derived from T cells, B-cell-depleted T cells, or PBMCs. Subjects who had been exposed to COVID-19, were actively infected with it, or had recovered from it provided the deeply sampled blood TCRbeta repertoires that made up the dataset. Where available, HLA class I and class II types were obtained from metadata supplied by the sample provider rather than from assay-based typing. The sample metadata nearly always contained a de-identified subject ID, COVID-19 status, age in years and sex. The repertoires were made available in a free public database intended to serve as a resource for research on the immune response to SARS-CoV-2. Results the study describes overall, beyond this receptor: Clinical and demographic metadata were provided uncurated, with the amount varying by source and participant.

Worth noting for this clone: The antigen this receptor binds is unknown. Base qualities are not provided; no much larger clone lies one nucleotide away.

TCRbeta CDR3 regions were amplified from genomic DNA using the immunoSEQ Assay, a bias-controlled multiplex PCR. As for how the authors treated the data: The number of nucleated cells in each sample was estimated from the amplification of reference gene primers within the assay. To quantify the absolute abundance of each unique TCRbeta CDR3 rearrangement, sequence reads were collapsed and filtered. Productive Simpson clonality was computed per sample as the square root of Simpson's diversity index over productive rearrangements. TCRdb carries this immuneACCESS record with in-frame sequences only. Its versions omit some clonotypes, under half of them owing to an unresolved V gene in the studies checked, with the rest unexplained. That table is the source of V, J and clone size, and D and trimming were worked out from the DNA. Within this sample are 130,000 to 150,000 clones, with roughly 90% of them counted one time only. Over 0.85% of the sample is held by the ten biggest clonotypes.

V sheds 3 bases and J sheds 0 bases, leaving 10 bases between their ends. Its CDR3 holds 15 amino acids, cysteine through phenylalanine. Just CDR3 DNA is preserved here, 45 bases in frame from base 1. Via the germline V gene, CDR1 is SGDLS and CDR2 YYNGEE. The collaborating institutions used their own protocols to collect whole blood in K2EDTA tubes. For TCRbeta analysis, collaborators shipped samples in one of three forms: frozen whole blood, isolated PBMCs, or DNA extracted from either of those sample types. The sample taken for sequencing was peripheral blood. This TCR derives from a woman aged 45-65 years with acute or convalescent COVID-19. Rearrangement joined TRBV9 to TRBJ2-1; matching of 6 bases hints at TRBD1 as the D gene. The CDR3 here reads CASSAQGSSYNEQFF. At the DNA level, the sequence is TGTGCCAGCAGCGCACAGGGAAGCTCCTACAATGAGCAGTTCTTC.